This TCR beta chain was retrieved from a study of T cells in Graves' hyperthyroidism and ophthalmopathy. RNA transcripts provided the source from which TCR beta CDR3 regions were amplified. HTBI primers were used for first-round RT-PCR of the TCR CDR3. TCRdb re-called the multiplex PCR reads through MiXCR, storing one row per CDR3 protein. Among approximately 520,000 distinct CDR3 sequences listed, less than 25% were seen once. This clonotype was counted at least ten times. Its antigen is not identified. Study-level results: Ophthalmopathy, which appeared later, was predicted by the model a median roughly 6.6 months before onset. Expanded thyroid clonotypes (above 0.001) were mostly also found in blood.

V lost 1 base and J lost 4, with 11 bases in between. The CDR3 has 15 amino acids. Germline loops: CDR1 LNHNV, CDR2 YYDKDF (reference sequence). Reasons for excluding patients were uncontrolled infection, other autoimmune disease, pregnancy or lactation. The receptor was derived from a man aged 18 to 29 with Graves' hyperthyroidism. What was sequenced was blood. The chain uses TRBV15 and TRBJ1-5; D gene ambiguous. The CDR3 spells CATSRGGTANQPQHF. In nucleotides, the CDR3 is TGTGCCACCAGCAGAGGGGGAACGGCGAATCAGCCCCAGCATTTT.